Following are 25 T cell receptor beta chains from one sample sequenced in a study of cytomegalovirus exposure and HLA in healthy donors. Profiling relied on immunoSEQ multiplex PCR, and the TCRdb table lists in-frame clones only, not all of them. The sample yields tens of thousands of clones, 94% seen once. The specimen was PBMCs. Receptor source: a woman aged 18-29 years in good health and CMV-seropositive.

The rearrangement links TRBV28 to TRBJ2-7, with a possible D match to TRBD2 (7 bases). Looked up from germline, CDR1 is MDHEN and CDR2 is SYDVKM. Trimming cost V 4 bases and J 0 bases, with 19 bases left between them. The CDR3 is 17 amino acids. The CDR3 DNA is TGTGCCAGCAGTTCGACCCTAGGGGGGGTGAGCTCCTACGAGCAGTACTTC. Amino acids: CASSSTLGGVSSYEQYF.

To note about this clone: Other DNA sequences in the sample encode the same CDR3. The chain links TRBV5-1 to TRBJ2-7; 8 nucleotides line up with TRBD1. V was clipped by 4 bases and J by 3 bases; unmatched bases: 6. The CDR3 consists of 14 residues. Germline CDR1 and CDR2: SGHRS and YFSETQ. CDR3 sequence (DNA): TGCGCCAGCAGCCTCGGACAGGGCGGCTACGAGCAGTACTTC. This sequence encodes CASSLGQGGYEQYF.

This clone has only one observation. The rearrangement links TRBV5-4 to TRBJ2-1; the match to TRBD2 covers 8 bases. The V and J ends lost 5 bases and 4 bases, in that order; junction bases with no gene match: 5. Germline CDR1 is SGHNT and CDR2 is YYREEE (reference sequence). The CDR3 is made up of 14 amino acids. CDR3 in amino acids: CASRGRGGYNEQFF. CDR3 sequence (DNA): TGTGCCAGCAGGGGACGGGGGGGATACAATGAGCAGTTCTTC.

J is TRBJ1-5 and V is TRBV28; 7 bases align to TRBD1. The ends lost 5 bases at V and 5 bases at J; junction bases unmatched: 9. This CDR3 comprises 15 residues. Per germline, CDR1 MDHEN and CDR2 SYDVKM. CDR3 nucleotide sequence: TGTGCCAGCAGTCAAATGACAGGGTCCCATCAGCCCCAGCATTTT. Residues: CASSQMTGSHQPQHF.

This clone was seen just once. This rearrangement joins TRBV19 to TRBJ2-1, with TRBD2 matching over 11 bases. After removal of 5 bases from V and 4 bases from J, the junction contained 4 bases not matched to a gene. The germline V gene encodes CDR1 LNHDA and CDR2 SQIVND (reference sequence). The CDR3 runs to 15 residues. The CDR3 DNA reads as TGTGCCAGTAGTCCCGGGACTAGCGGTTACAATGAGCAGTTCTTC. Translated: CASSPGTSGYNEQFF. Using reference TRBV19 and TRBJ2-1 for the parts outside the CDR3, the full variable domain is DGGITQSPKYLFRKEGQNVTLSCEQNLNHDAMYWYRQDPGQGLRLIYYSQIVNDFQKGDIAEGYSVSREKKESFPLTVTSAQKNPTAFYLCASSPGTSGYNEQFFGPGTRLTVL.

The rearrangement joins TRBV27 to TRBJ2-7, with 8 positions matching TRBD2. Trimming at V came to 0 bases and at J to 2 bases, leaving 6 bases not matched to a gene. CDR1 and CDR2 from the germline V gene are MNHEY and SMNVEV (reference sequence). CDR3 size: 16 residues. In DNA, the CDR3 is TGTGCCAGCAGTTTATCCCGCCCGCGGGAGGCCTACGAGCAGTACTTC. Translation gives CASSLSRPREAYEQYF.

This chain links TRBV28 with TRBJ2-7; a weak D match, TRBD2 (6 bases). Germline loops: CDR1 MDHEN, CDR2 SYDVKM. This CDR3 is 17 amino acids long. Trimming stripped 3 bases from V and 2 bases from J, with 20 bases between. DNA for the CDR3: TGTGCCAGCAGTTTGGGAGGTGGAGACGTTTCCCCCTACGAGCAGTACTTC. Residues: CASSLGGGDVSPYEQYF.

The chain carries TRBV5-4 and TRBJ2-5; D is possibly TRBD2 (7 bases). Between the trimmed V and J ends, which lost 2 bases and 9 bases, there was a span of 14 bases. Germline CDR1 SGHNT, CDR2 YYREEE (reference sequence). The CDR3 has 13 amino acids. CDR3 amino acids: CASSFPGEGAQYF. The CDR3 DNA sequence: TGTGCCAGCAGCTTCCCGGGGGAGGGGGCCCAGTACTTC.

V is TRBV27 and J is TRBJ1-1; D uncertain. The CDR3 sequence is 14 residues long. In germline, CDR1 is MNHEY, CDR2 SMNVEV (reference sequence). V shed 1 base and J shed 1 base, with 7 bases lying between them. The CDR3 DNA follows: TGTGCCAGCAGTTTATTATCTCCGAACACTGAAGCTTTCTTT. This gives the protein CASSLLSPNTEAFF.

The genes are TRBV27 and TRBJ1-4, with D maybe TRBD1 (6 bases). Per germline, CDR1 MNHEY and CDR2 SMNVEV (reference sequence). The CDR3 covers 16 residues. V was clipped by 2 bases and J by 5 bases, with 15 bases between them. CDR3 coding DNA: TGTGCCAGCAGTTTAGGACAGTTTACAGGAAATGAAAAACTGTTTTTT. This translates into CASSLGQFTGNEKLFF.

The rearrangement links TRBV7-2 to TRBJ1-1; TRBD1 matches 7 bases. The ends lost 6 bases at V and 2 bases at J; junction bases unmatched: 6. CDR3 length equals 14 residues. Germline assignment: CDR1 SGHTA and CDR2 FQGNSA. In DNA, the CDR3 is TGTGCCAGCAGTACAGGGGTGGGCAACACTGAAGCTTTCTTT. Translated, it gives CASSTGVGNTEAFF.

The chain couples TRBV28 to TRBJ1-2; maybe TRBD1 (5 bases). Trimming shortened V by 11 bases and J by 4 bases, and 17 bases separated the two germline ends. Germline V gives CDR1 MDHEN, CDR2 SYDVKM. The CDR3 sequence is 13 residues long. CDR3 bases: TGTGCCTCCGGTCAGGGCCGTGGCTATGGCTACACCTTC. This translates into CASGQGRGYGYTF.

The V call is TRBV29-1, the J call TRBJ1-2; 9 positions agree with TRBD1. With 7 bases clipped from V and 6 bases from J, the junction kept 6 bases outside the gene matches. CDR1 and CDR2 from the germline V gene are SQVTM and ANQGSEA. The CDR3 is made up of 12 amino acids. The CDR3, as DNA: TGCAGCGAGATTCGGACAGGGGATGGCTACACCTTC. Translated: CSEIRTGDGYTF.

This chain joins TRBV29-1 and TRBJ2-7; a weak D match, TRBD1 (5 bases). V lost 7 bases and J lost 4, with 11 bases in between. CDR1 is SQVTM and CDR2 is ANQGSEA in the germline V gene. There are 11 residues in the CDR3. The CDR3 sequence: CSGTTGYEQYF. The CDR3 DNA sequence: TGCAGCGGCACAACAGGATACGAGCAGTACTTC.

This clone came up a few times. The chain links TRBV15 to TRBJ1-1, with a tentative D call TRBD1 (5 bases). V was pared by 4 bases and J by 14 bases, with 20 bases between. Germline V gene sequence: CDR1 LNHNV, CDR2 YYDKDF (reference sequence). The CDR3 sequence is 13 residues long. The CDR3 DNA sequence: TGTGCCACCAGCACCGACCGCCGGGAGGGGCGCTTCTTT. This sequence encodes CATSTDRREGRFF. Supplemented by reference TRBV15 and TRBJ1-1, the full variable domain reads DAMVIQNPRYQVTQFGKPVTLSCSQTLNHNVMYWYQQKSSQAPKLLFHYYDKDFNNEADTPDNFQSRRPNTSFCFLDIRSPGLGDTAMYLCATSTDRREGRFFGQGTRLTVV.

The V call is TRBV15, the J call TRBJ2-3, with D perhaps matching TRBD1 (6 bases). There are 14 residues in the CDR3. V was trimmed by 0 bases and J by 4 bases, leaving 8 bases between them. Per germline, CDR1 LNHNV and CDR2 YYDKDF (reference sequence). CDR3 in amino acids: CATSRDRGADTQYF. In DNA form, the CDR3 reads TGTGCCACCAGCAGAGACAGGGGCGCAGATACGCAGTATTTT.

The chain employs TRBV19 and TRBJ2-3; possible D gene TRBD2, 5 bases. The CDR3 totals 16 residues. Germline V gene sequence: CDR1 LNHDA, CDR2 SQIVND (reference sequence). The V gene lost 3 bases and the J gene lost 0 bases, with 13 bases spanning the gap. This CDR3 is CASSIRRGTSTDTQYF. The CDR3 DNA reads TGTGCCAGTAGTATTAGACGGGGAACTAGCACAGATACGCAGTATTTT.

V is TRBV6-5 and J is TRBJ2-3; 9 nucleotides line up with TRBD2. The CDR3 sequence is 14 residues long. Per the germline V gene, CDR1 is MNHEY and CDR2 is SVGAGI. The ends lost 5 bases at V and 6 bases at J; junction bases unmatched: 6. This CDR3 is CASSPGLAYDTQYF. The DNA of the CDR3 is TGTGCCAGCAGTCCCGGACTAGCGTATGATACGCAGTATTTT.

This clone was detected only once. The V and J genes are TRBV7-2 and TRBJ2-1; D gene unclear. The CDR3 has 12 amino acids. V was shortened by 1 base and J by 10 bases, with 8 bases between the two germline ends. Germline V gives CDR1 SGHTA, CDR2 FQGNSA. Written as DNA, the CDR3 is TGTGCCAGCAGCTTAGGGAGTTGGGAGCAGTTCTTC. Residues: CASSLGSWEQFF.

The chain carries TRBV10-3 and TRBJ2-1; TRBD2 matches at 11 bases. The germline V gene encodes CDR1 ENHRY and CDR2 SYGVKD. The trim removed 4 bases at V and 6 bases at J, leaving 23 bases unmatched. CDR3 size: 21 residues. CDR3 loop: CAISGNRQGGTGTSGFNEQFF. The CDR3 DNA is TGTGCCATCAGTGGGAACCGACAGGGGGGCACTGGGACTAGCGGATTCAATGAGCAGTTCTTC.

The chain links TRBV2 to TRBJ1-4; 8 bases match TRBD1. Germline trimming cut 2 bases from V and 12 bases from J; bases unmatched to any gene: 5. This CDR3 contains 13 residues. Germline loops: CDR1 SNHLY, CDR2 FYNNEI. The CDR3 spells CASSERRTGQLFF. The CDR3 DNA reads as TGTGCCAGCAGTGAAAGGAGGACAGGGCAACTGTTTTTT.

CDR3 sequence reads: CASSLGGTSQETQYF. In DNA, the CDR3 is TGCGCCAGCAGCTTGGGAGGGACTAGTCAAGAGACCCAGTACTTC. This chain uses TRBV5-1 with TRBJ2-5, with 8 bases identical to TRBD2. The CDR3 is 15 amino acids. Germline V gives CDR1 SGHRS, CDR2 YFSETQ. Trimming cost V 0 bases and J 2 bases; bases outside gene matches: 3.

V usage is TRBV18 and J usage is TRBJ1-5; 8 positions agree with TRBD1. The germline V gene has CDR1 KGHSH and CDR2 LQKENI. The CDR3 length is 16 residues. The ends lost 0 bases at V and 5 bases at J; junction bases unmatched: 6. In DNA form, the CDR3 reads TGTGCCAGCTCACCACCTATTGCAGGGGGCTATCAGCCCCAGCATTTT. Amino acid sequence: CASSPPIAGGYQPQHF. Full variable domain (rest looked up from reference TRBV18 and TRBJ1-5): NAGVMQNPRHLVRRRGQEARLRCSPMKGHSHVYWYRQLPEEGLKFMVYLQKENIIDESGMPKERFSAEFPKEGPSILRIQQVVRGDSAAYFCASSPPIAGGYQPQHFGDGTRLSIL.

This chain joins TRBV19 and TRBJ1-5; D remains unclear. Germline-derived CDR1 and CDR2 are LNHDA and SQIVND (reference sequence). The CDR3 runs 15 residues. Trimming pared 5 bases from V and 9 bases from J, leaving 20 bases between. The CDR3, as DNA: TGTGCCAGTAGTTGGCAGGACTCCCAATATCGGCCCCAGCATTTT. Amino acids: CASSWQDSQYRPQHF.

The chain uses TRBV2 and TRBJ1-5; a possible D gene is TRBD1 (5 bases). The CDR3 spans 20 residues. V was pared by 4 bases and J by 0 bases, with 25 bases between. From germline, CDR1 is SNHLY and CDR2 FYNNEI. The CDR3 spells CASSGSGAVDETYSNQPQHF. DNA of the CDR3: TGTGCCAGCAGTGGCAGTGGGGCCGTGGACGAGACGTATAGCAATCAGCCCCAGCATTTT.